The 6 T cell receptor beta chains reported below all come from one sample, sequenced in a study of shared clonotypes between healthy human individuals. The assay was immunoSEQ multiplex PCR, and TCRdb's table has in-frame clones only and misses some. The sample contains about 380,000 clones, 90% to 98% of which appear only once. Source material: memory CD8+ T cells sorted from blood. Subset denoted: CD45RO+ cells pooled with CCR7-negative TemRA cells. These receptors were collected from a man aged 30-40 years in good health.

This chain links TRBV27 with TRBJ2-7; 13 bases line up with TRBD2. Per germline, CDR1 MNHEY and CDR2 SMNVEV (reference sequence). This CDR3 spans 16 amino acids. Unmatched junction bases numbered 7, after V lost 3 bases and J lost 5 bases. The chain's CDR3 is CASSFTSGRVLNEQYF. As DNA, the CDR3 is TGTGCCAGCAGTTTTACTAGCGGGAGGGTTTTGAACGAGCAGTACTTC.

The gene calls are TRBV5-1 and TRBJ1-2; 8 bases agree with TRBD1. J lost 2 bases, V lost 1 base, and 13 bases had no gene match. This CDR3 region has 18 residues. CDR1 SGHRS and CDR2 YFSETQ come from the germline V gene. CDR3 in DNA: TGCGCCAGCAGCTTGAGTCTGGACAGGGCGAAAAAAAACTATGGCTACACCTTC. This codes for CASSLSLDRAKKNYGYTF.

This chain joins TRBV5-6 and TRBJ2-7, with 9 bases lining up with TRBD1. Germline CDR1 reads SGHDT; CDR2 reads YYEEEE. Trimming removed 3 bases from V and 2 bases from J; junction bases left unmatched: 9. This CDR3 spans 16 amino acids. CDR3 nucleotide sequence: TGTGCCAGCAGCTCCCCGGGACAGGGAGAGGCCTACGAGCAGTACTTC. Encoded protein: CASSSPGQGEAYEQYF.

The chain has TRBV7-9 and TRBJ2-5; D remains unclear. In germline, CDR1 is SEHNR, CDR2 FQNEAQ (reference sequence). The germline V and J ends were trimmed by 4 bases and 4 bases, with 4 bases remaining between them. The CDR3 spans 11 residues. This CDR3 reads CASSYGETQYF. The CDR3 region has the DNA TGTGCCAGCAGCTACGGAGAGACCCAGTACTTC. The full variable domain, in which reference TRBV7-9 and TRBJ2-5 provide the parts outside the CDR3, is DTGVSQNPRHKITKRGQNVTFRCDPISEHNRLYWYRQTLGQGPEFLTYFQNEAQLEKSRLLSDRFSAERPKGSFSTLEIQRTEQGDSAMYLCASSYGETQYFGPGTRLLVL.

This chain uses TRBV5-1 with TRBJ2-6; no clear D gene. V was trimmed by 4 bases and J by 4 bases, leaving 6 bases between them. Germline lookup yields CDR1 SGHRS and CDR2 YFSETQ. The CDR3 is 13 residues long. The chain's CDR3 is CASSVRGANVLTF. The CDR3 nucleotides read TGCGCCAGCAGCGTCCGCGGGGCCAACGTCCTGACTTTC.

The CDR3: CASSLWTSGKETQYF. The CDR3 DNA sequence: TGCGCCAGCAGCTTGTGGACTAGCGGGAAAGAGACCCAGTACTTC. The chain joins TRBV5-1 to TRBJ2-5; TRBD2 agrees at 12 bases. This CDR3 comprises 15 residues. Germline-derived CDR1 and CDR2 are SGHRS and YFSETQ. After removal of 1 base from V and 3 bases from J, the junction contained 1 base not matched to a gene.